This T cell receptor beta chain is drawn from a study of post-analysis software for immune sequencing data. Study results and caveats: F measure grouped same-batch samples tightly together. Comparison of patients with controls showed five TRBV segments more frequent in patients, TRBV5-6, TRBV5-1 and TRBV20-1 among them.

cDNA libraries for TCR beta contained unique molecular identifiers. Via MiXCR, TCRdb re-called the PCR reads, giving one row per CDR3 protein. This table holds about 800,000 distinct CDR3 sequences, 30% found once. CDR1 and CDR2 from the germline V gene are SGHDN and FVKESK. The V end lost 1 base, the J end lost 3 bases, and 7 bases lay between the germline ends. This CDR3 is 14 amino acids long. A remark on this clonotype: Its antigen is not known.

The V and J genes are TRBV14 and TRBJ2-1; D is undetermined. The clonotype was recovered from a girl between 5 and 17 years old with multiple sclerosis. Sequencing was performed on blood. The CDR3 nucleotides read TGTGCCAGCAGCCAAGTAGGTCGCTACAATGAGCAGTTCTTC. Translating it yields CASSQVGRYNEQFF.